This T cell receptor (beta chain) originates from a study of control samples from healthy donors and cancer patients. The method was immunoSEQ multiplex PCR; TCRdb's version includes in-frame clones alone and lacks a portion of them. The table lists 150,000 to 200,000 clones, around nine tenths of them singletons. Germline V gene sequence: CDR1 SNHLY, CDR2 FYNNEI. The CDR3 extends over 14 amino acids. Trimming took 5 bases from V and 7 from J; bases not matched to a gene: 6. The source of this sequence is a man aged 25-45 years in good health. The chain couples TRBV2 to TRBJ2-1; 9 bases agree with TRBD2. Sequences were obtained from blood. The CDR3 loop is CASSYLAGRNEQFF. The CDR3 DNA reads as TGTGCCAGCAGTTACCTAGCGGGGCGTAATGAGCAGTTCTTC.